The following is a T cell receptor (beta chain) sequence with its context. The antigen is unknown. This CDR3 is built from 15 residues. J was trimmed by 6 bases and V by 0 bases; bases with no gene match: 4. The PCR employed 60 Vbeta primers together with 13 Jbeta primers. Produced via immunoSEQ multiplex PCR; TCRdb's table is partial and in-frame only. Found here are 75,000 to 90,000 clones, around 79% of them singletons; the top ten hold about 22%. This sample stems from a study of cytomegalovirus exposure and HLA in healthy donors. General study findings and limits: Per published accounts, TCR beta sequences correctly predicted the HLA-A and HLA-B alleles of most subjects. Earlier analysis yielded a pattern in which most TCR beta V segments were productive about 87% or about 30% of the time.

The sequence derives from a woman aged 40 to 50 in good health and CMV-seropositive. Source material: PBMCs. The chain has TRBV23-1 and TRBJ2-2; 7 nucleotides agree with TRBD2. TRBV23-1 is an open reading frame, and its role is uncertain. CDR3 amino acids: CASSQSETSPGELFF. The CDR3 bases are TGCGCCAGCAGTCAATCGGAGACTAGCCCCGGGGAGCTGTTTTTT.